This entry describes one T cell receptor beta chain. Some clones are missing from TCRdb's copy, which holds only in-frame ones; the method was immunoSEQ multiplex PCR. The table shows some 470,000 clones, with 60% to 85% occurring only once. This specimen comes from a study of shared clonotypes between healthy human individuals. The V and J ends lost 6 bases and 4 bases respectively, with 13 bases between them. The CDR3 sequence is 13 residues long. Germline values: CDR1 MNHEY, CDR2 SVGAGI. The receptor was isolated from a woman aged 40 to 50 in good health. Some clones in this sample may be carry-over from other donors' samples. V gene TRBV6-5 combines with J gene TRBJ2-7, with D possibly TRBD2 on 5 matching bases. The sample consisted of PBMCs. CDR3 coding DNA: TGTGCCAGCAGGCCCAGCGGTTCATACGAGCAGTACTTC. Encoded protein: CASRPSGSYEQYF.